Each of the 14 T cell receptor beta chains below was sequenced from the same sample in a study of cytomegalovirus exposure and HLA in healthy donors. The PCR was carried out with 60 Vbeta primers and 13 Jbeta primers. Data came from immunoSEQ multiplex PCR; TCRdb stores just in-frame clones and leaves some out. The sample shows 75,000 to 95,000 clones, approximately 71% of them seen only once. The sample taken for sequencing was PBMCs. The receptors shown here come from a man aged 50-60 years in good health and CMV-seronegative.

CDR3 nucleotide sequence: TGTGCCAGCAGCCAAGGACGGGGGTACGAGCAGTACGTC. This codes for CASSQGRGYEQYV. The gene calls are TRBV7-2 and TRBJ2-7, with D tentatively TRBD2 (6 bases). Trimming removed 5 bases at V and 4 bases at J, with 12 bases between. CDR1 and CDR2 from the germline V gene are SGHTA and FQGNSA. This CDR3 region has 13 residues.

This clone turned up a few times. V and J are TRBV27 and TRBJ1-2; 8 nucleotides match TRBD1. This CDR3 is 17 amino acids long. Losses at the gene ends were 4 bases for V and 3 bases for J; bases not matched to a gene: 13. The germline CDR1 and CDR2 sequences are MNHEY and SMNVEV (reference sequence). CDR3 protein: CASSSYGQGPGDYGYTF. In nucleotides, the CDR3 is TGTGCCAGCAGTTCCTACGGACAGGGCCCCGGTGACTATGGCTACACCTTC.

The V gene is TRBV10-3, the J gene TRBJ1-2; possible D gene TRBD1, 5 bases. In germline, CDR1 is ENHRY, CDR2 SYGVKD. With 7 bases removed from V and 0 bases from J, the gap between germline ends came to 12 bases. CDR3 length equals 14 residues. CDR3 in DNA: TGTGCCATCAACCCGGCAGGGACTAACTATGGCTACACCTTC. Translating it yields CAINPAGTNYGYTF.

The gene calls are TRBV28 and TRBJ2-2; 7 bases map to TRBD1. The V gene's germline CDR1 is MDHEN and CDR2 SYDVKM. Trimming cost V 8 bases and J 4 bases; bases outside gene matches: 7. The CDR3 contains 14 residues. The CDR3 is CASLMTGSTGELFF. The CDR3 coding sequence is TGTGCCAGCCTTATGACAGGGTCCACCGGGGAGCTGTTTTTT.

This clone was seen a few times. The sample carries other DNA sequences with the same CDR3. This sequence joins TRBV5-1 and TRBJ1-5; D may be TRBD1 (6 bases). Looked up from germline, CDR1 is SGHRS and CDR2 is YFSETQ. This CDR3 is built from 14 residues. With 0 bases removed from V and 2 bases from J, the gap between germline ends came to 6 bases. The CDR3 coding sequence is TGCGCCAGCAGCTTGGCAGGGGGCAATCAGCCCCAGCATTTT. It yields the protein CASSLAGGNQPQHF.

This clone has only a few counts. The CDR3 sequence is CASNRVDTEAFF. The CDR3 bases are TGTGCCAGCAACAGGGTTGACACTGAAGCTTTCTTT. This sequence joins TRBV2 and TRBJ1-1; D is perhaps TRBD1 (6 bases). Trimming left V 7 bases short and J 3 bases short, with 9 bases between. The germline V gene encodes CDR1 SNHLY and CDR2 FYNNEI. CDR3 length equals 12 residues.

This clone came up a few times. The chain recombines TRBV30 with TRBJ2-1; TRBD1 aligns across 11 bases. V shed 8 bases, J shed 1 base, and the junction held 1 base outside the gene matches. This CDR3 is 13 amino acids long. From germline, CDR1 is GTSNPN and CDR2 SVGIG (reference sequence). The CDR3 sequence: CAGDRGSYNEQFF. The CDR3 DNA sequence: TGTGCCGGGGACAGGGGGTCCTACAATGAGCAGTTCTTC.

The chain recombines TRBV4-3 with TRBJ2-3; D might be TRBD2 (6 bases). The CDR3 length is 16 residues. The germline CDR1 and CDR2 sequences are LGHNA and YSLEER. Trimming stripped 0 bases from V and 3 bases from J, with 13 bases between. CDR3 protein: CASSQDRPSATDTQYF. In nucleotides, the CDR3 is TGCGCCAGCAGCCAAGATCGCCCTAGCGCGACAGATACGCAGTATTTT.

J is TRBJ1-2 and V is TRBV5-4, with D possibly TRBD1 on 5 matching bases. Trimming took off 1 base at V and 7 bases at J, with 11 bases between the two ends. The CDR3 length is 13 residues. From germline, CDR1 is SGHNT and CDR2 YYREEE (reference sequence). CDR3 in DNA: TGTGCCAGCAGCTTGCAGGGAGGTGCTGGCTACACCTTC. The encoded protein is CASSLQGGAGYTF.

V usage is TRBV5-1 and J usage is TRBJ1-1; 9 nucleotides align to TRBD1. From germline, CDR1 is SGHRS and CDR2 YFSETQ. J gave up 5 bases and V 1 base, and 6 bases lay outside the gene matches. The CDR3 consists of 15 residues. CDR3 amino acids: CASSLMGQGGTEAFF. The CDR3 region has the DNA TGCGCCAGCAGCTTGATGGGACAGGGTGGAACTGAAGCTTTCTTT.

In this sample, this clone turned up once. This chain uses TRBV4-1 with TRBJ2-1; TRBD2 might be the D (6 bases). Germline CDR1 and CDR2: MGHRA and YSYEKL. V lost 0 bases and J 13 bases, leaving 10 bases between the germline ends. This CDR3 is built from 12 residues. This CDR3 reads CASSQDWGGQFF. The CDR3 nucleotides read TGCGCCAGCAGCCAAGACTGGGGAGGACAGTTCTTC.

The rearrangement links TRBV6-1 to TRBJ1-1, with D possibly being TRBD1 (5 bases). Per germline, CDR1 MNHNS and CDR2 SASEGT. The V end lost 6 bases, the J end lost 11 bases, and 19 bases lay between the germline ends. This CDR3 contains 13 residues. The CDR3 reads CASRPGAGRGAFF. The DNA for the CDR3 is TGTGCCAGCAGGCCCGGAGCGGGGCGCGGGGCTTTCTTT.

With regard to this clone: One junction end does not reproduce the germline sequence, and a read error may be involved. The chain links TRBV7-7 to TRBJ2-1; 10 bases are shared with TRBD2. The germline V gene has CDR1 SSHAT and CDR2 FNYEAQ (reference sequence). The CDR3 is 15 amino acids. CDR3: CASSFGTSVYNEQFF. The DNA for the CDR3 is TGTGCTAGCAGCTTCGGGACTAGCGTCTACAATGAGCAGTTCTTC.

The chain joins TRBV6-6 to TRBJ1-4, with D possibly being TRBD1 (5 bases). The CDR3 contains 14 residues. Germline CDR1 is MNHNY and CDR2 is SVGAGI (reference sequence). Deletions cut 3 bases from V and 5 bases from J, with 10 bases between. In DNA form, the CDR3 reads TGTGCCAGCAGTTATGCAGGGCCGAATGAAAAACTGTTTTTT. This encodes CASSYAGPNEKLFF.